The 20 T cell receptor beta chains below were found in one sample sequenced in a study of T-cell reconstitution after alpha-beta-depleted transplantation in children. Preparing the TCRbeta library involved the use of unique molecular identifiers. Each CDR3 protein gets one entry after TCRdb re-called the PCR reads with MiXCR. The sample gives approximately 350,000 distinct CDR3 sequences, around 15% of which show up once; roughly 40% is in the top ten. The sequences come from PBMCs, mostly from graft donor cells, collected 360 days after TCRalphabeta/CD19-depleted stem cell transplant. The receptor source for this set is a male patient under 10 years old who had a stem cell transplant for acute lymphoblastic leukemia, so the T cells may come from the graft donor.

The chain combines TRBV5-1 with TRBJ2-3; D is perhaps TRBD1 (6 bases). Germline-derived CDR1 and CDR2 are SGHRS and YFSETQ. The CDR3 consists of 14 residues. The V end lost 0 bases, the J end lost 6 bases, and 11 bases lay between the germline ends. This CDR3 reads CASSLDRVADTQYF. The CDR3 DNA reads as TGCGCCAGCAGCTTGGACAGGGTGGCGGATACGCAGTATTTT.

The chain joins TRBV4-1 to TRBJ1-1, with D maybe TRBD1 (6 bases). This CDR3 has 14 residues. V was trimmed by 0 bases and J by 5 bases, leaving 10 bases between them. Germline V gene lookup returns CDR1 MGHRA and CDR2 YSYEKL. The chain's CDR3 is CASSQEYRETEAFF. DNA for the CDR3: TGCGCCAGCAGCCAAGAGTACAGGGAGACTGAAGCTTTCTTT.

This clonotype came up a few times. V gene TRBV20-1 combines with J gene TRBJ2-1; D might be TRBD2 (6 bases). Trimming took 5 bases from V and 0 from J, leaving 20 bases between them. The CDR3 is 17 amino acids. Germline V gene lookup returns CDR1 DFQATT and CDR2 SNEGSKA (reference sequence). Here the CDR3 DNA reads TGCAGTGCTCTCCTCCCGGGGGTAGCCAGCTCCTACAATGAGCAGTTCTTC. Amino acid sequence: CSALLPGVASSYNEQFF.

V is TRBV12-3 or TRBV12-4 and J is TRBJ2-2, with TRBD2 matching 7 bases. The length of the CDR3 is 14 residues. The V gene end was trimmed by 3 bases and the J gene end by 8 bases; junction bases not matched to a gene: 6. Here the CDR3 DNA reads TGTGCCAGCAGTTTGGGAGGGTCCTTGGGGGAGCTGTTTTTT. Translation gives CASSLGGSLGELFF.

The gene calls are TRBV5-1 and TRBJ2-7; D gene unclear. Germline V lookup: CDR1 SGHRS, CDR2 YFSETQ. The length of the CDR3 is 15 residues. V was pared by 0 bases and J by 3 bases, with 13 bases between. For the CDR3, the DNA is TGCGCCAGCAGCTTGGCAGGCGAGCGTAACTACGAGCAGTACTTC. This sequence encodes CASSLAGERNYEQYF.

V is TRBV28 and J is TRBJ2-3; 9 bases fit TRBD2. The CDR3 is 18 residues long. Germline CDR1 is MDHEN and CDR2 is SYDVKM. V shed 3 bases and J 0 bases; nucleotides not matched to a gene: 10. CDR3 sequence reads: CASSFPPTSGLSTDTQYF. The CDR3 DNA reads as TGTGCCAGCAGTTTCCCCCCGACTAGCGGACTTAGCACAGATACGCAGTATTTT.

This clonotype showed up just a few times. The chain uses TRBV20-1 and TRBJ1-1; 7 nucleotides agree with TRBD1. After removal of 5 bases from V and 4 bases from J, the junction contained 4 bases not matched to a gene. The germline V gene has CDR1 DFQATT and CDR2 SNEGSKA (reference sequence). The CDR3 length is 12 residues. The CDR3, as DNA: TGCAGTGCTGCTGCAGGGGGCACTGAAGCTTTCTTT. The encoded protein is CSAAAGGTEAFF.

The chain's CDR3 is CASSGPGLVYNEQFF. The CDR3 coding sequence is TGTGCCAGCAGCGGACCGGGACTAGTCTACAATGAGCAGTTCTTC. The chain uses TRBV3-1 and TRBJ2-1; 8 nucleotides agree with TRBD2. V shed 5 bases, J shed 3 bases, and the junction held 6 bases outside the gene matches. CDR1 and CDR2 (germline): LGHDT, YNNKEL (reference sequence). This CDR3 contains 15 residues.

This clonotype was counted many times. The V call is TRBV28, the J call TRBJ2-1; D may be TRBD1 or TRBD2 (6 bases each). This CDR3 contains 16 residues. The germline V and J ends were trimmed by 7 bases and 0 bases, with 16 bases remaining between them. Germline V CDR1 and CDR2: MDHEN, SYDVKM. The CDR3 loop is CASKGGPRGSYNEQFF. The DNA for the CDR3 is TGTGCCAGCAAGGGGGGACCTAGAGGCTCCTACAATGAGCAGTTCTTC.

This clonotype was counted a few times. The gene calls are TRBV3-1 and TRBJ2-7, with TRBD2 matching 10 bases. The CDR3 length is 14 residues. V was pared by 5 bases and J by 3 bases, with 4 bases of the junction left unmatched. The germline V gene has CDR1 LGHDT and CDR2 YNNKEL (reference sequence). The CDR3 DNA reads TGTGCCAGCAGCTCAGCGGGAGGGCACTACGAGCAGTACTTC. Translating gives CASSSAGGHYEQYF.

This chain connects TRBV4-2 to TRBJ2-1, with 11 nucleotides matching TRBD2. Germline lookup yields CDR1 LGHNA and CDR2 YNFKEQ. This CDR3 region has 18 residues. After removal of 3 bases from V and 5 bases from J, the junction contained 12 bases not matched to a gene. This CDR3 reads CASSQFPAGTSGNNEQFF. The CDR3 DNA sequence: TGTGCCAGCAGCCAGTTCCCTGCGGGGACTAGCGGAAACAATGAGCAGTTCTTC.

This clonotype was seen at least ten times. The J gene is TRBJ2-7, the V gene TRBV6-2 or TRBV6-3, with TRBD1 identical over 7 bases. The CDR3 is made up of 13 amino acids. Germline values: CDR1 MNHEY, CDR2 SVGEGT. The CDR3 protein is CGTSGTVTYEQYF. As DNA, the CDR3 is TGTGGTACCTCTGGGACAGTAACCTACGAGCAGTACTTC.

This clonotype occurred many times. The rearrangement links TRBV11-2 to TRBJ2-6; D gene unclear. The CDR3 length is 17 residues. CDR1 is SGHAT, CDR2 FQNNGV, per germline. The germline V and J ends were trimmed by 2 bases and 2 bases, with 13 bases remaining between them. CDR3 protein: CASSLQEVLAGANVLTF. In nucleotides, the CDR3 is TGTGCCAGCAGCTTACAGGAAGTCTTGGCTGGGGCCAACGTCCTGACTTTC.

The V and J genes are TRBV5-1 and TRBJ2-5; 11 nucleotides align to TRBD2. Per germline, CDR1 SGHRS and CDR2 YFSETQ. The trim removed 4 bases at V and 2 bases at J, leaving 10 bases unmatched. The CDR3 is 17 amino acids. CDR3 sequence: CASSVYSGRAAQETQYF. The CDR3 region has the DNA TGCGCCAGCAGCGTCTATAGCGGGAGGGCCGCACAAGAGACCCAGTACTTC.

The chain couples TRBV12-3 or TRBV12-4 to TRBJ1-3, with 7 bases fitting TRBD1. CDR3 length: 14 amino acids. Losses at the gene ends were 6 bases for V and 4 bases for J; bases not matched to a gene: 6. DNA of the CDR3: TGTGCCAGCAGCCCGACAGGGTTCGGAAACACCATATATTTT. Protein product: CASSPTGFGNTIYF.

This clonotype was seen more than once but under ten times. V is TRBV9 and J is TRBJ1-1, with 8 bases lining up with TRBD1. This CDR3 has 14 amino acids. Trimming removed 6 bases from V and 5 bases from J; junction bases left unmatched: 9. Looked up from germline, CDR1 is SGDLS and CDR2 is YYNGEE. The CDR3 DNA sequence: TGTGCCAGCACCTTCGGACAGGGAGGTACTGAAGCTTTCTTT. It is translated as CASTFGQGGTEAFF. Using reference TRBV9 and TRBJ1-1 for the parts outside the CDR3, the full variable domain is DSGVTQTPKHLITATGQRVTLRCSPRSGDLSVYWYQQSLDQGLQFLIQYYNGEERAKGNILERFSAQQFPDLHSELNLSSLELGDSALYFCASTFGQGGTEAFFGQGTRLTVV.

The V call is TRBV9, the J call TRBJ2-3; a weak D match, TRBD2 (5 bases). The V end was cut by 0 bases, the J end by 0 bases, with 14 bases between. This CDR3 spans 17 amino acids. The V gene's germline CDR1 is SGDLS and CDR2 YYNGEE. The CDR3 here is CASSVDGGHSSTDTQYF. CDR3 nucleotides: TGTGCCAGCAGCGTAGATGGCGGGCACTCTAGCACAGATACGCAGTATTTT.

Many counts were recorded for this clonotype. The chain recombines TRBV28 with TRBJ1-5, with a weak D call TRBD1 (5 bases). Germline CDR1 and CDR2: MDHEN and SYDVKM. V was shortened by 2 bases and J by 6 bases, with 14 bases between the two germline ends. The CDR3 is made up of 15 amino acids. The DNA of the CDR3 is TGTGCCAGCAGTTTAATATCAGGGATCGTTCAGCCCCAGCATTTT. Translated: CASSLISGIVQPQHF. Variable domain in full (rest from reference TRBV28 and TRBJ1-5): DVKVTQSSRYLVKRTGEKVFLECVQDMDHENMFWYRQDPGLGLRLIYFSYDVKMKEKGDIPEGYSVSREKKERFSLILESASTNQTSMYLCASSLISGIVQPQHFGDGTRLSIL.

This clonotype was found a few times. The rearrangement links TRBV20-1 to TRBJ1-3; D possibly corresponds to TRBD1 (5 bases). The CDR3 totals 15 residues. CDR1 and CDR2 (germline): DFQATT, SNEGSKA (reference sequence). The ends were cut back, 2 bases at V and 0 bases at J, with 11 bases in the middle. CDR3 region: CSARRFDSSGNTIYF. CDR3 DNA sequence: TGCAGTGCTAGACGGTTTGACAGCTCTGGAAACACCATATATTTT.

This clonotype occurred many times. The rearrangement joins TRBV12-3 or TRBV12-4 to TRBJ2-7, with D unresolved. The CDR3 sequence is 13 residues long. Deletions cut 1 base from V and 1 base from J, with 5 bases between. CDR3 in DNA: TGTGCCAGCAGTTTAGACAGATCCTACGAGCAGTACTTC. This sequence encodes CASSLDRSYEQYF.